Sequencing of this T cell receptor beta chain was carried out in a study of CD8+ T cells in alopecia areata. Study details: Treated patients were given oral tofacitinib, which was dosed at 5 to 10 mg twice daily. Overall study findings and caveats: Lesional scalp, especially alopecia totalis/universalis, showed higher clonality than normal scalp.

Between the trimmed V and J ends, which lost 0 bases and 7 bases, there was a span of 9 bases. Germline CDR1 MNHEY, CDR2 SVGAGI. The CDR3 has 13 amino acids. Note on this clone: The antigen remains unidentified.

Following extraction, RNA underwent reverse transcription to cDNA, which served as the sequencing template. Clones were sequenced by immunoSEQ multiplex PCR, and TCRdb holds only the in-frame ones, with some missing. The sample yields 180,000 or so clones, less than 70% seen once. Documented treatment: oral pan-JAK inhibitor, 5-10 mg twice daily. Researchers gathered lesional scalp punch biopsies and peripheral blood from patients with alopecia areata. Researchers picked out CD4+ and CD8+ T cells from PBMCs by sorting. The clonotype was recovered from a human donor with alopecia areata. The source was CD8+ T cells sorted from blood, collected at week 24, from a patient treated with tofacitinib. V is TRBV6-5 and J is TRBJ1-2; D remains ambiguous. The CDR3 protein is CASSYSAVTGYTF. The CDR3 coding sequence is TGTGCCAGCAGTTACTCGGCCGTGACTGGCTACACCTTC.